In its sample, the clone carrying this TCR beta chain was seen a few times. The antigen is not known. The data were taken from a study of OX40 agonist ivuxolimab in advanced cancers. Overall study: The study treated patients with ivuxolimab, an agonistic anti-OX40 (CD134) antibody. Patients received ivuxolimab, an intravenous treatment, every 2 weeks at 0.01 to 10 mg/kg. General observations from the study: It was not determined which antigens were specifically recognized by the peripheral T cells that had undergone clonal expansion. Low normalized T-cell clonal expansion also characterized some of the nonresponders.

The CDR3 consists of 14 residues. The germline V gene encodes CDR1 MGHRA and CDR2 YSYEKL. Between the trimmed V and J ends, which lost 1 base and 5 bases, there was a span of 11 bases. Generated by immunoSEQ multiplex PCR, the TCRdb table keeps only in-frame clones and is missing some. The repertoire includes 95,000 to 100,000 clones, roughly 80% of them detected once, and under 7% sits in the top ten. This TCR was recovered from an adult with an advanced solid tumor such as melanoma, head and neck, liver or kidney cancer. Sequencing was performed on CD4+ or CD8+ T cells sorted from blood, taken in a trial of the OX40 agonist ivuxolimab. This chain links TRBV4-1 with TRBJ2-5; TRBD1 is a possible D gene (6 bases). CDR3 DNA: TGCGCCAGCAGCCAAGTTTGGACAGCTGAGACCCAGTACTTC. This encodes CASSQVWTAETQYF.